Below are 13 T cell receptor beta chains sequenced from a single sample in a study of cytomegalovirus exposure and HLA in healthy donors. In the PCR, 60 Vbeta and 13 Jbeta primers were used. Repertoires were generated with immunoSEQ multiplex PCR, while TCRdb's copy carries only in-frame clones and drops some. The repertoire consists of about 140,000 clones, with 65% to 80% occurring once and the leading ten covering roughly 1.3%. Sequencing was performed on PBMCs. The receptors derive from a male donor in good health and CMV-seropositive.

V and J are TRBV5-6 and TRBJ2-7, with D maybe TRBD2 (5 bases). V lost 2 bases, J lost 5 bases, and 11 bases lay in between. CDR3 size: 13 residues. CDR1 and CDR2 from the germline V gene are SGHDT and YYEEEE. CDR3: CASSFSDFNEQYF. CDR3 coding DNA: TGTGCCAGCAGCTTTTCGGACTTCAACGAGCAGTACTTC.

This chain joins TRBV5-1 and TRBJ2-7; TRBD1 agrees at 8 bases. Germline CDR1 SGHRS, CDR2 YFSETQ. This CDR3 has 13 amino acids. V shed 5 bases and J 6 bases; nucleotides not matched to a gene: 7. The CDR3 spells CASRVTGDPEQYF. CDR3 DNA sequence: TGCGCCAGCAGGGTGACAGGGGATCCCGAGCAGTACTTC. The whole variable domain, remainder taken from reference TRBV5-1 and TRBJ2-7, is KAGVTQTPRYLIKTRGQQVTLSCSPISGHRSVSWYQQTPGQGLQFLFEYFSETQRNKGNFPGRFSGRQFSNSRSEMNVSTLELGDSALYLCASRVTGDPEQYFGPGTRLTVT.

The chain recombines TRBV28 with TRBJ1-6; the D gene is possibly TRBD1 (6 bases). The CDR3 length is 15 residues. Germline CDR1 is MDHEN and CDR2 is SYDVKM. Trimming pared 6 bases from V and 3 bases from J, leaving 12 bases between. The CDR3 reads CASRDGQSYNSPLHF. CDR3 nucleotide sequence: TGTGCCAGCAGGGACGGACAGAGCTATAATTCACCCCTCCACTTT.

This clone was observed a handful of times. V usage is TRBV7-9 and J usage is TRBJ2-7; 8 positions match TRBD2. CDR3 length: 16 residues. V lost 0 bases, J lost 6 bases, and 10 bases stayed unmatched. The germline gives CDR1 SEHNR, CDR2 FQNEAQ (reference sequence). CDR3 residues: CASSLARDGGAGEQYF. CDR3 nucleotide sequence: TGTGCCAGCAGCTTAGCGCGGGACGGGGGGGCGGGCGAGCAGTACTTC.

This clone was observed once. The J gene is TRBJ2-1, the V gene TRBV7-2; 8 bases are shared with TRBD2. Trimming took 1 base from V and 10 from J; bases not matched to a gene: 6. This CDR3 contains 14 residues. In germline, CDR1 is SGHTA, CDR2 FQGNSA. CDR3 loop: CASSLGTSRSEQFF. The CDR3 coding sequence is TGTGCCAGCAGCTTAGGGACTAGCAGGTCCGAGCAGTTCTTC.

The chain links TRBV19 to TRBJ2-3, with unresolved D. Deletions cut 3 bases from V and 6 bases from J, with 10 bases between. The CDR3 is 13 residues long. Germline lookup yields CDR1 LNHDA and CDR2 SQIVND (reference sequence). Here the CDR3 DNA reads TGTGCCAGTAGTATTCTTTCGGGTGATACGCAGTATTTT. It is translated as CASSILSGDTQYF.

CDR3 nucleotide sequence: TGTGCCAGCAGCCCTACAGGGGGCGATTACGAGCAGTACTTC. It translates to CASSPTGGDYEQYF. The chain links TRBV13 to TRBJ2-7; 9 positions agree with TRBD1. Germline V CDR1 and CDR2: PRHDT, FYEKMQ (reference sequence). Germline trimming cut 5 bases from V and 4 bases from J; bases unmatched to any gene: 6. This CDR3 contains 14 residues.

This chain connects TRBV15 to TRBJ1-6; 11 bases match TRBD1. V was clipped by 5 bases and J by 8 bases; unmatched bases: 8. The CDR3 is 16 amino acids. The germline V gene has CDR1 LNHNV and CDR2 YYDKDF (reference sequence). CDR3 coding DNA: TGTGCCACCAGCGGACAGGGGGCTGGAAACCATTCACCCCTCCACTTT. Protein: CATSGQGAGNHSPLHF.

The V gene is TRBV2, the J gene TRBJ2-7; 7 nucleotides match TRBD1. There are 15 residues in the CDR3. J was trimmed by 2 bases and V by 3 bases; bases with no gene match: 7. Germline CDR1 SNHLY, CDR2 FYNNEI. For the CDR3, the DNA is TGTGCCAGCAGTGAGCAGGGGGTTCTCGCCTACGAGCAGTACTTC. Residues: CASSEQGVLAYEQYF.

This clone showed up just once. J is TRBJ2-7 and V is TRBV27; D is perhaps TRBD1 (6 bases). Trimming shortened V by 6 bases and J by 3 bases, and 12 bases separated the two germline ends. Germline CDR1 reads MNHEY; CDR2 reads SMNVEV (reference sequence). This CDR3 comprises 13 residues. The CDR3 DNA is TGTGCCAGCAGGGTCGGACAGAACTACGAGCAGTACTTC. Translation: CASRVGQNYEQYF.

The chain couples TRBV6-5 to TRBJ2-7, with TRBD2 identical over 8 bases. From germline, CDR1 is MNHEY and CDR2 SVGAGI. The CDR3 is 14 residues long. Unmatched junction bases numbered 7, after V lost 2 bases and J lost 7 bases. DNA of the CDR3: TGTGCCAGCAGTTACCGGGAGGGCTTCGGGGAGCAGTACTTC. This encodes CASSYREGFGEQYF.

This clone has only a few counts. The chain uses TRBV28 and TRBJ2-5; D gene unclear. The V gene lost 7 bases and the J gene lost 0 bases, with 9 bases spanning the gap. The CDR3 length is 13 residues. The germline V gene has CDR1 MDHEN and CDR2 SYDVKM. The CDR3 protein is CASKAMNQETQYF. The DNA for the CDR3 is TGTGCCAGCAAAGCGATGAACCAAGAGACCCAGTACTTC.

In DNA form, the CDR3 reads TGTGCCAGCAGCCCCGAAGCCACTTTTGAAAAACTGTTTTTT. It translates to CASSPEATFEKLFF. This chain uses TRBV2 with TRBJ1-4; no definite D call. V was cut by 6 bases and J by 7 bases, with 15 bases left in between. CDR3 length: 14 residues. The germline V gene has CDR1 SNHLY and CDR2 FYNNEI.